This T cell receptor beta chain originates from a study of technical replicates of blood from a handful of donors. This CDR3 is 13 amino acids long. The V gene's germline CDR1 is MNHNS and CDR2 SASEGT. Trimming cost V 6 bases and J 5 bases; bases outside gene matches: 7. Method: immunoSEQ multiplex PCR; TCRdb's copy keeps in-frame clones and lacks some. This sample yields 65,000 to 80,000 clones, of which almost 99% are seen a single time; over 0.2% belongs to the top ten. The chain employs TRBV6-1 and TRBJ2-7; 7 bases align to TRBD1. Sequencing input: T cells isolated from PBMCs. This receptor was taken from a human donor in good health. The CDR3 loop reads CASRVTGRNEQYF. In nucleotides, the CDR3 is TGTGCCAGCAGAGTGACAGGGCGCAACGAGCAGTACTTC.